These 26 T cell receptor beta chains came from one sample sequenced in a study of cytomegalovirus exposure and HLA in healthy donors. Clones were read by immunoSEQ multiplex PCR, and TCRdb kept only the in-frame ones, dropping some. The table lists around 170,000 clones, 88% of them singletons, with 2.5% to 3% in the top ten. Sequences were obtained from PBMCs. The receptor source for this set is a man younger than 35 in good health and CMV-seronegative.

The V and J genes are TRBV7-9 and TRBJ1-5, with 8 bases that match TRBD1. With V trimmed by 1 base and J by 7 bases, 9 bases remained unmatched. The CDR3 spans 16 residues. CDR1 SEHNR and CDR2 FQNEAQ come from the germline V gene (reference sequence). The CDR3 sequence: CASSLGVGQGLQPQHF. The CDR3 region has the DNA TGTGCCAGCAGCTTAGGGGTAGGACAGGGTTTACAGCCCCAGCATTTT.

The chain joins TRBV30 to TRBJ1-2; TRBD1 agrees at 7 bases. CDR1 and CDR2 from the germline V gene are GTSNPN and SVGIG (reference sequence). The CDR3 covers 12 residues. Unmatched junction bases numbered 7, after V lost 7 bases and J lost 5 bases. The CDR3 loop is CAFRTGVYGYTF. The DNA of the CDR3 is TGTGCCTTTCGGACAGGTGTGTATGGCTACACCTTC.

The chain couples TRBV5-1 to TRBJ2-5, with D tentatively TRBD2 (6 bases). The V gene's germline CDR1 is SGHRS and CDR2 YFSETQ. Trimming took 0 bases from V and 7 from J, leaving 13 bases between them. This CDR3 spans 14 amino acids. CDR3: CASSLAGGGGTQYF. The CDR3 DNA sequence: TGCGCCAGCAGCTTGGCCGGGGGTGGTGGGACCCAGTACTTC.

CDR3 sequence (DNA): TGTGCCAGTAGTCTTGGGACAGTCGGAAATCAGCCCCAGCATTTT. The encoded protein is CASSLGTVGNQPQHF. The chain combines TRBV19 with TRBJ1-5; TRBD1 matches 7 bases. J was trimmed by 4 bases and V by 5 bases; bases with no gene match: 8. Germline lookup yields CDR1 LNHDA and CDR2 SQIVND (reference sequence). The CDR3 extends over 15 amino acids.

This clone was found a few times. The V call is TRBV28, the J call TRBJ1-2; 7 bases agree with TRBD1. CDR1 is MDHEN and CDR2 is SYDVKM in the germline V gene. This CDR3 spans 14 amino acids. V shed 5 bases and J 6 bases; nucleotides not matched to a gene: 9. Here the CDR3 reads CASSNTGASDGYTF. CDR3 DNA sequence: TGTGCCAGCAGTAACACAGGGGCTTCGGATGGCTACACCTTC.

This rearrangement joins TRBV29-1 to TRBJ1-2; the D gene is possibly TRBD1 (5 bases). The germline V gene encodes CDR1 SQVTM and CDR2 ANQGSEA. The germline V and J ends were trimmed by 5 bases and 4 bases, with 11 bases remaining between them. This CDR3 is built from 12 residues. CDR3 bases: TGCAGCGTTAAGACAGTTGGCTATGGCTACACCTTC. It yields the protein CSVKTVGYGYTF. The entire variable domain, with the rest obtained from reference TRBV29-1 and TRBJ1-2, is as follows: SAVISQKPSRDICQRGTSLTIQCQVDSQVTMMFWYRQQPGQSLTLIATANQGSEATYESGFVIDKFPISRPNLTFSTLTVSNMSPEDSSIYLCSVKTVGYGYTFGSGTRLTVV.

This sequence joins TRBV4-2 and TRBJ2-7; 13 bases match TRBD2. The CDR3 has 15 residues. V lost 10 bases and J lost 4; bases outside the gene matches: 10. In germline, CDR1 is LGHNA, CDR2 YNFKEQ. CDR3 residues: CATQQGLAGPYEQYF. DNA of the CDR3: TGTGCCACTCAACAGGGACTAGCGGGACCTTACGAGCAGTACTTC.

The J gene is TRBJ2-7, the V gene TRBV27; TRBD2 matches 11 bases. Losses at the gene ends were 7 bases for V and 6 bases for J; bases not matched to a gene: 5. Germline CDR1 and CDR2: MNHEY and SMNVEV (reference sequence). The CDR3 is 13 residues long. In DNA, the CDR3 is TGTGCCAGCACGACTAGCGGGAACAGCGAGCAGTACTTC. Translation gives CASTTSGNSEQYF.

The V call is TRBV6-5, the J call TRBJ1-2; 7 nucleotides match TRBD1. The V gene's germline CDR1 is MNHEY and CDR2 SVGAGI. The length of the CDR3 is 14 residues. V lost 5 bases, J lost 1 base, and 4 bases stayed unmatched. The CDR3, as DNA: TGTGCCAGCAGTGTCGACAGGGATAACTATGGCTACACCTTC. Translated, it gives CASSVDRDNYGYTF.

The chain carries TRBV5-8 and TRBJ2-5; TRBD2 might be the D (5 bases). V dropped 2 bases and J dropped 5 bases, with 10 bases sitting between them. This CDR3 has 13 amino acids. Germline CDR1 is SGHTS and CDR2 is YDEGEE. Here the CDR3 DNA reads TGTGCCAGCAGCTTCCCAGGCGGGGAGACCCAGTACTTC. Residues: CASSFPGGETQYF.

The rearrangement uses TRBV29-1 and TRBJ2-3; perhaps TRBD1 as D (5 bases). Germline V lookup: CDR1 SQVTM, CDR2 ANQGSEA. The CDR3 covers 13 residues. The germline V and J ends were trimmed by 5 bases and 6 bases, with 15 bases remaining between them. The CDR3 region is CSVSKDRRDTQYF. The CDR3 DNA follows: TGCAGCGTTTCCAAAGACAGAAGGGATACGCAGTATTTT.

The chain recombines TRBV9 with TRBJ2-7, with 9 nucleotides matching TRBD2. The J segment lost 5 bases and the V segment lost 0 bases, leaving 3 bases of the junction unmatched. The CDR3 contains 14 residues. The germline CDR1 and CDR2 sequences are SGDLS and YYNGEE. CDR3 bases: TGTGCCAGCAGCGTAGGGCTAGCGGGAAACGAGCAGTACTTC. Amino acids: CASSVGLAGNEQYF. Combining the CDR3 with reference TRBV9 and TRBJ2-7 gives the whole variable domain DSGVTQTPKHLITATGQRVTLRCSPRSGDLSVYWYQQSLDQGLQFLIQYYNGEERAKGNILERFSAQQFPDLHSELNLSSLELGDSALYFCASSVGLAGNEQYFGPGTRLTVT.

The chain carries TRBV10-2 and TRBJ2-1; 7 bases line up with TRBD1. Looked up from germline, CDR1 is WSHSY and CDR2 is SAAADI. The J segment lost 6 bases and the V segment lost 4 bases, leaving 0 bases of the junction unmatched. The length of the CDR3 is 12 residues. The CDR3 DNA reads as TGCGCCAGCAGTGGGGACAGCAATGAGCAGTTCTTC. This encodes CASSGDSNEQFF.

The rearrangement joins TRBV4-3 to TRBJ1-2; 7 bases align to TRBD1. With 1 base clipped from V and 6 bases from J, the junction kept 11 bases outside the gene matches. In germline, CDR1 is LGHNA, CDR2 YSLEER. The CDR3 totals 16 residues. The CDR3 region is CASSQVSETGLNGYTF. For the CDR3, the DNA is TGCGCCAGCAGCCAAGTTTCGGAGACAGGGTTGAATGGCTACACCTTC.

The chain is built from TRBV25-1 and TRBJ2-6, with TRBD1 matching 9 bases. V lost 8 bases to trimming and J lost 4 bases; unmatched junction nucleotides: 12. Germline V gives CDR1 MGHDK, CDR2 SYGVNS. The CDR3 sequence is 17 residues long. The CDR3: CASVPGQGTEGANVLTF. The CDR3 DNA reads as TGTGCCAGCGTACCGGGACAGGGAACAGAGGGGGCCAACGTCCTGACTTTC.

The V gene is TRBV30, the J gene TRBJ1-1; D might be TRBD1 (5 bases). The CDR3 is 12 amino acids. Trimming stripped 2 bases from V and 6 bases from J, with 10 bases between. Germline V gene lookup returns CDR1 GTSNPN and CDR2 SVGIG (reference sequence). The CDR3 DNA follows: TGTGCCTGGAGTCCCGCAGGGCCTGAAGCTTTCTTT. It codes for CAWSPAGPEAFF.

This clone was picked up a small number of times. The V and J genes are TRBV19 and TRBJ1-6; D gene uncertain. The CDR3 is 14 amino acids. Per germline, CDR1 LNHDA and CDR2 SQIVND (reference sequence). V shed 6 bases and J shed 0 bases, with 6 bases lying between them. DNA of the CDR3: TGTGCCAGTAGCCCCAGCTCCTATAATTCACCCCTCCACTTT. This encodes CASSPSSYNSPLHF. Complete variable domain (other parts from reference TRBV19 and TRBJ1-6): DGGITQSPKYLFRKEGQNVTLSCEQNLNHDAMYWYRQDPGQGLRLIYYSQIVNDFQKGDIAEGYSVSREKKESFPLTVTSAQKNPTAFYLCASSPSSYNSPLHFGNGTRLTVT.

The V gene is TRBV6-6, the J gene TRBJ2-7; D gene uncertain. Germline CDR1 reads MNHNY; CDR2 reads SVGAGI (reference sequence). Trimming cost V 0 bases and J 3 bases, with 9 bases left between them. This CDR3 is 14 amino acids long. CDR3 loop: CASSYSMGSYEQYF. For the CDR3, the DNA is TGTGCCAGCAGTTACTCGATGGGCAGCTACGAGCAGTACTTC.

In its sample, this clone was seen once. The J gene is TRBJ2-5, the V gene TRBV28, with D tentatively TRBD2 (7 bases). V lost 6 bases, J lost 3 bases, and 14 bases lay in between. This CDR3 region has 14 residues. Germline CDR1 reads MDHEN; CDR2 reads SYDVKM. CDR3 sequence reads: CASSRGGGEETQYF. The CDR3 bases are TGTGCCAGCAGCCGAGGGGGGGGCGAAGAGACCCAGTACTTC.

The V and J genes are TRBV5-4 and TRBJ2-3; TRBD2 matches at 10 bases. This CDR3 region has 15 residues. Germline V gene lookup returns CDR1 SGHNT and CDR2 YYREEE (reference sequence). V trimming: 0 bases; J trimming: 3 bases; junction bases outside the gene matches: 1. CDR3 sequence (DNA): TGTGCCAGCAGCTTGGATAGCGGGAGGACAGATACGCAGTATTTT. Encoded protein: CASSLDSGRTDTQYF.

The V call is TRBV28, the J call TRBJ2-7; D ambiguous. V was cut by 3 bases and J by 0 bases, with 18 bases left in between. This CDR3 is built from 17 residues. Germline-derived CDR1 and CDR2 are MDHEN and SYDVKM. CDR3 sequence reads: CASSLVPATTPSYEQYF. In DNA, the CDR3 is TGTGCCAGCAGTTTGGTTCCAGCGACCACCCCCTCCTACGAGCAGTACTTC. Combining the CDR3 with reference TRBV28 and TRBJ2-7 gives the whole variable domain DVKVTQSSRYLVKRTGEKVFLECVQDMDHENMFWYRQDPGLGLRLIYFSYDVKMKEKGDIPEGYSVSREKKERFSLILESASTNQTSMYLCASSLVPATTPSYEQYFGPGTRLTVT.

The rearrangement links TRBV19 to TRBJ2-5; D gene uncertain. From germline, CDR1 is LNHDA and CDR2 SQIVND (reference sequence). The V gene lost 3 bases and the J gene lost 0 bases, with 8 bases spanning the gap. There are 14 residues in the CDR3. The chain's CDR3 is CASSIFEDQETQYF. In nucleotides, the CDR3 is TGTGCCAGTAGTATTTTCGAGGACCAAGAGACCCAGTACTTC. Complete variable domain (other parts from reference TRBV19 and TRBJ2-5): DGGITQSPKYLFRKEGQNVTLSCEQNLNHDAMYWYRQDPGQGLRLIYYSQIVNDFQKGDIAEGYSVSREKKESFPLTVTSAQKNPTAFYLCASSIFEDQETQYFGPGTRLLVL.

This chain links TRBV7-2 with TRBJ2-1; 8 positions match TRBD2. The germline CDR1 and CDR2 sequences are SGHTA and FQGNSA. After removal of 5 bases from V and 3 bases from J, the junction contained 9 bases not matched to a gene. The CDR3 is made up of 16 amino acids. The CDR3 DNA follows: TGTGCCAGCAGCCTTATGTCCAGCGGGGGCTACAATGAGCAGTTCTTC. Protein sequence: CASSLMSSGGYNEQFF.

This clone was recorded once. The CDR3 DNA is TGTGCCAGCAGCGTAGCAGCGGGGGGATTCTACGAGCAGTACTTC. This codes for CASSVAAGGFYEQYF. V usage is TRBV9 and J usage is TRBJ2-7; 9 bases match TRBD2. The CDR3 loop spans 15 amino acids. V trimming: 0 bases; J trimming: 3 bases; junction bases outside the gene matches: 4. Germline CDR1 is SGDLS and CDR2 is YYNGEE.

The rearrangement uses TRBV6-5 and TRBJ1-3; TRBD1 might be the D (6 bases). V shed 0 bases and J shed 2 bases, with 11 bases lying between them. Germline loops: CDR1 MNHEY, CDR2 SVGAGI. There are 16 residues in the CDR3. CDR3 amino acids: CASSYSMAGAGNTIYF. CDR3 bases: TGTGCCAGCAGTTACTCGATGGCAGGGGCTGGAAACACCATATATTTT.

The gene calls are TRBV5-1 and TRBJ2-2, with 7 bases lining up with TRBD1. Germline-derived CDR1 and CDR2 are SGHRS and YFSETQ. V shed 1 base and J 6 bases; nucleotides not matched to a gene: 3. The CDR3 has 14 amino acids. CDR3 in amino acids: CASSLTGVPGELFF. The CDR3 region has the DNA TGCGCCAGCAGCTTGACAGGGGTCCCCGGGGAGCTGTTTTTT.